The T cell receptor beta chain described here comes from a study of T cells in localized non-small cell lung cancer. Method: immunoSEQ multiplex PCR; TCRdb's copy keeps in-frame clones and lacks some. The sample consists of tens of thousands of clones, about nine tenths of them appearing once. Study results and caveats: A denser population of T cells in blood accompanied longer overall survival. In uninvolved adjacent lung, T cell clonality reached its highest value, exceeding tumor. Analysis by sequencing included only one tumor region, so heterogeneity remains possible. Paired adjacent lung recovered a median roughly 60 of the top 100 tumor clones.

Of note for this clone: Antigen unknown.

The sequence derives from a man between 40 and 69 years old with stage II squamous cell lung carcinoma. The sample here was PBMCs, taken before any cancer treatment.

The CDR3 loop reads CASSYWGTGESPLHF. For the CDR3, the DNA is TGTGCCAGCAGTTACTGGGGGACAGGGGAATCACCCCTCCACTTT. V gene TRBV6-5 combines with J gene TRBJ1-6, with 10 positions matching TRBD1. CDR1 and CDR2 (germline): MNHEY, SVGAGI. There are 15 residues in the CDR3. The J segment lost 10 bases and the V segment lost 1 base, leaving 4 bases of the junction unmatched.